The 21 T cell receptor beta chains given below trace back to one sample, sequenced in a study of spatial heterogeneity in lung cancer. TCRdb used MiXCR to reprocess the 5' RACE reads, holding one entry per CDR3 protein. The data hold under 45,000 distinct CDR3 sequences, with around 6.9% observed a single time. Time point given: blood at routine non-recurrence follow-up after resection. Source: PBMCs, taken at follow-up. These receptors were obtained from a male donor with early-stage non-small cell lung cancer.

This clonotype came up many times. The chain is built from TRBV7-9 and TRBJ2-7; no clear D gene. CDR1 is SEHNR and CDR2 is FQNEAQ in the germline V gene (reference sequence). Deletions cut 5 bases from V and 3 bases from J, with 17 bases between. The length of the CDR3 is 15 residues. The CDR3 sequence is CASSAAGATDYEQYF. The CDR3 DNA reads as TGTGCCAGCAGCGCTGCCGGAGCGACCGACTACGAGCAGTACTTC.

V and J are TRBV7-9 and TRBJ2-7; D might be TRBD1 or TRBD2, each matching 7 bases. Germline V gene data show CDR1 as SEHNR and CDR2 as FQNEAQ (reference sequence). V was trimmed by 8 bases and J by 2 bases, leaving 16 bases between them. The CDR3 is made up of 14 amino acids. The CDR3 spells CASQGGTEAYEQYF. CDR3 bases: TGTGCCAGCCAGGGGGGGACTGAAGCCTACGAGCAGTACTTC.

In its sample, this clonotype was seen a few times. The chain has TRBV7-6 and TRBJ2-2; weak D call: TRBD2 (6 bases). The germline V and J ends were trimmed by 0 bases and 0 bases, with 11 bases remaining between them. CDR1 and CDR2 from the germline V gene are SGHVS and FNYEAQ. The CDR3 has 17 residues. The CDR3 nucleotides read TGTGCCAGCAGCTTAGCGCCCGGGGGAACGAACACCGGGGAGCTGTTTTTT. Its protein product is CASSLAPGGTNTGELFF.

In this sample, this clonotype turned up many times. The rearrangement links TRBV7-9 to TRBJ1-2; D uncertain. The germline CDR1 and CDR2 sequences are SEHNR and FQNEAQ (reference sequence). The length of the CDR3 is 14 residues. V dropped 5 bases and J dropped 3 bases, with 13 bases sitting between them. The CDR3 DNA reads as TGTGCCAGCAGCCCACCCGGTCTTGACTATGGCTACACCTTC. Amino acids: CASSPPGLDYGYTF.

This clonotype came up many times. This sequence joins TRBV6-2 or TRBV6-3 and TRBJ2-7; 13 bases are a match to TRBD2. Looked up from germline, CDR1 is MNHEY and CDR2 is SVGEGT. The CDR3 loop spans 15 amino acids. V trimming: 7 bases; J trimming: 2 bases; junction bases outside the gene matches: 5. The CDR3 here is CASTTGTSGAYEQYF. The DNA of the CDR3 is TGTGCCAGCACCACCGGGACTAGCGGGGCCTACGAGCAGTACTTC.

This clonotype was detected many times. The rearrangement uses TRBV29-1 and TRBJ1-2; 7 bases are shared with TRBD1. This CDR3 is 11 amino acids long. Germline CDR1 SQVTM, CDR2 ANQGSEA. V dropped 6 bases and J dropped 7; count of bases not matched to a gene: 5. The CDR3 DNA reads TGCAGCGTCCGGGACAGAAGTGGCTACACCTTC. This codes for CSVRDRSGYTF.

This clonotype occurred many times. V is TRBV24-1 and J is TRBJ2-1, with 13 bases aligning to TRBD2. The CDR3 contains 15 residues. From germline, CDR1 is KGHDR and CDR2 SFDVKD. V shed 5 bases and J 6 bases; nucleotides not matched to a gene: 3. CDR3 in DNA: TGTGCCACCAGTGGGGGACTAGCGGGGCTCAATGAGCAGTTCTTC. It yields the protein CATSGGLAGLNEQFF.

This clonotype was recorded many times. This chain joins TRBV12-3 or TRBV12-4 and TRBJ1-5, with D tentatively TRBD1 (6 bases). CDR3 length: 14 residues. V shed 6 bases and J shed 7 bases, with 16 bases lying between them. CDR3 sequence: CASSITGRGQPQHF. CDR3 coding DNA: TGTGCCAGCAGCATCACAGGGCGAGGGCAGCCCCAGCATTTT.

Written as DNA, the CDR3 is TGCAGCGCGGAAGGCAGGGGAGTAAATGAGCAGTTCTTC. As protein: CSAEGRGVNEQFF. The chain uses TRBV29-1 and TRBJ2-1; D might be TRBD1 (6 bases). Germline V gives CDR1 SQVTM, CDR2 ANQGSEA. Trimming stripped 7 bases from V and 7 bases from J, with 17 bases between. This CDR3 has 13 amino acids.

Many counts were recorded for this clonotype. J is TRBJ2-5 and V is TRBV6-1; 7 nucleotides agree with TRBD2. V gave up 5 bases and J gave up 0 bases; unmatched junction bases: 9. CDR1 is MNHNS and CDR2 is SASEGT in the germline V gene. The CDR3 runs to 16 residues. The DNA of the CDR3 is TGTGCCAGCAGTAACTGGGGGGGGGAACACCAAGAGACCCAGTACTTC. As protein: CASSNWGGEHQETQYF.

This chain links TRBV5-6 with TRBJ2-2; no reliable D call. The ends were cut back, 1 base at V and 1 base at J, with 5 bases in the middle. CDR3 size: 14 residues. Germline CDR1 is SGHDT and CDR2 is YYEEEE. The CDR3 DNA follows: TGTGCCAGCAGCTTGCTTGTGAACACCGGGGAGCTGTTTTTT. Protein: CASSLLVNTGELFF.

This clonotype has a count of ten or more. The chain employs TRBV7-9 and TRBJ2-5, with D possibly being TRBD2 (5 bases). The V gene lost 5 bases and the J gene lost 3 bases, with 10 bases spanning the gap. The CDR3 totals 13 residues. CDR1 SEHNR and CDR2 FQNEAQ come from the germline V gene (reference sequence). The CDR3 spells CASSKYGEETQYF. The CDR3 DNA follows: TGTGCCAGCAGCAAATACGGGGAAGAGACCCAGTACTTC.

This clonotype was seen many times. The chain recombines TRBV7-2 with TRBJ2-7, with D hard to call. V was shortened by 4 bases and J by 2 bases, with 6 bases between the two germline ends. Germline V gene lookup returns CDR1 SGHTA and CDR2 FQGNSA. This CDR3 has 12 residues. The DNA for the CDR3 is TGTGCCAGCAGCTCATCCGCCTACGAGCAGTACTTC. This encodes CASSSSAYEQYF.

Only a few counts were recorded for this clonotype. The V gene is TRBV3-1, the J gene TRBJ2-1; 10 positions match TRBD1. Germline trimming cut 1 base from V and 3 bases from J; bases unmatched to any gene: 12. The CDR3 loop spans 19 amino acids. Germline V gives CDR1 LGHDT, CDR2 YNNKEL (reference sequence). As DNA, the CDR3 is TGTGCCAGCAGCCAAGTGGGGGACAGGGGAGTCCAGCACTACAATGAGCAGTTCTTC. It translates to CASSQVGDRGVQHYNEQFF.

In its sample, this clonotype was seen many times. V is TRBV5-1 and J is TRBJ2-2, with TRBD1 as a possible D gene (5 bases). This CDR3 spans 13 amino acids. Trimming stripped 4 bases from V and 3 bases from J, with 7 bases between. The germline V gene has CDR1 SGHRS and CDR2 YFSETQ. This CDR3 is CASSKQDTGELFF. The CDR3 nucleotides read TGCGCCAGCAGCAAACAGGACACCGGGGAGCTGTTTTTT.

Ten or more counts support this clonotype. V and J are TRBV6-2 or TRBV6-3 and TRBJ2-5, with TRBD2 matching 9 bases. V was pared by 7 bases and J by 4 bases, with 7 bases of the junction left unmatched. Germline lookup yields CDR1 MNHEY and CDR2 SVGEGT. There are 14 residues in the CDR3. The chain's CDR3 is CASTSGAWGETQYF. The CDR3 DNA reads TGTGCCAGCACTAGCGGGGCCTGGGGAGAGACCCAGTACTTC.

This clonotype was picked up many times. This sequence joins TRBV5-1 and TRBJ2-2, with 9 nucleotides matching TRBD1. The CDR3 covers 16 residues. Germline CDR1 and CDR2: SGHRS and YFSETQ. The J segment lost 6 bases and the V segment lost 2 bases, leaving 8 bases of the junction unmatched. The CDR3 DNA follows: TGCGCCAGCAGCTTAGCCACAGGGGGCCTCTCCGGGGAGCTGTTTTTT. Amino acids: CASSLATGGLSGELFF.

The table lists this clonotype with many counts. The chain has TRBV5-6 and TRBJ2-7; D remains ambiguous. CDR3 length: 12 residues. V shed 4 bases and J shed 4 bases, with 9 bases lying between them. In germline, CDR1 is SGHDT, CDR2 YYEEEE. CDR3 bases: TGTGCCAGCAGCCGCACAAGATACGAGCAGTACTTC. Residues: CASSRTRYEQYF.

The table lists this clonotype with many counts. J is TRBJ2-5 and V is TRBV7-8; D may be TRBD1 or TRBD2 (5 bases each). V dropped 1 base and J dropped 2 bases, with 8 bases sitting between them. The CDR3 length is 14 residues. From germline, CDR1 is SGHVS and CDR2 FQNEAQ. The chain's CDR3 is CASSLGGKQETQYF. Written as DNA, the CDR3 is TGTGCCAGCAGCTTAGGGGGGAAACAAGAGACCCAGTACTTC.

This clonotype was observed many times. The CDR3 sequence: CASSPTGNLGTEAFF. The CDR3 DNA follows: TGTGCCAGCAGTCCGACAGGGAACCTAGGCACTGAAGCTTTCTTT. The chain employs TRBV12-3 or TRBV12-4 and TRBJ1-1; 7 bases agree with TRBD1. This CDR3 is built from 15 residues. V lost 5 bases to trimming and J lost 4 bases; unmatched junction nucleotides: 10.

This clonotype appeared many times. The V call is TRBV12-3 or TRBV12-4, the J call TRBJ2-7, with a weak D call TRBD2 (7 bases). The CDR3 has 17 residues. Trimming pared 7 bases from V and 2 bases from J, leaving 24 bases between. CDR3 protein: CASTVHTRGQSTYEQYF. The CDR3 DNA is TGTGCCAGCACGGTTCATACGCGGGGGCAGAGTACCTACGAGCAGTACTTC.